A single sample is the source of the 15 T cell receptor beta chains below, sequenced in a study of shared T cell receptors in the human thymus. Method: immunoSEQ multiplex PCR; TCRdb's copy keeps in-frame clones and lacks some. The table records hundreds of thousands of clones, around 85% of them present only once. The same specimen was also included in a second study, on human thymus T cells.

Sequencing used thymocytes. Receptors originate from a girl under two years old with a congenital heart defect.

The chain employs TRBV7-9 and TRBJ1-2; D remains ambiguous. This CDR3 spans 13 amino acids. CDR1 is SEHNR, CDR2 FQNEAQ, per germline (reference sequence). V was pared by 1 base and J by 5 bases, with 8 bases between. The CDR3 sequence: CASSLETEYGYTF. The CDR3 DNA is TGTGCCAGCAGCTTAGAAACGGAGTATGGCTACACCTTC.

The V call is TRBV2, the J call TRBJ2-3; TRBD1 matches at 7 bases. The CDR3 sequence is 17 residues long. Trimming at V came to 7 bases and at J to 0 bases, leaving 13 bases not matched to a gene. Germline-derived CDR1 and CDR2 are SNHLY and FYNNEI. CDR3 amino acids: CASTDRGQTPSTDTQYF. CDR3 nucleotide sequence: TGTGCCAGCACGGATCGGGGACAGACCCCTAGCACAGATACGCAGTATTTT.

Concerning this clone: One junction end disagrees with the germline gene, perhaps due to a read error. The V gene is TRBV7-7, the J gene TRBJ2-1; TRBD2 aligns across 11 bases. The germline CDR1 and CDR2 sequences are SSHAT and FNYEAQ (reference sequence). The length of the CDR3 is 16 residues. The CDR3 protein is CASSPPGLAETNEQFF. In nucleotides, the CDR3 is TGTGCTAGCAGCCCCCCGGGACTAGCGGAGACCAATGAGCAGTTCTTC.

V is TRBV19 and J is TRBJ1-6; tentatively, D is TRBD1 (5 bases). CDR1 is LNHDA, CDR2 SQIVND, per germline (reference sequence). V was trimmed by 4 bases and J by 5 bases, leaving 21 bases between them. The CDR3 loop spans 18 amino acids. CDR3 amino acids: CASSTGHAAGVNNSPLHF. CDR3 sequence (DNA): TGTGCCAGTAGTACCGGGCACGCGGCGGGGGTAAATAATTCACCCCTCCACTTT.

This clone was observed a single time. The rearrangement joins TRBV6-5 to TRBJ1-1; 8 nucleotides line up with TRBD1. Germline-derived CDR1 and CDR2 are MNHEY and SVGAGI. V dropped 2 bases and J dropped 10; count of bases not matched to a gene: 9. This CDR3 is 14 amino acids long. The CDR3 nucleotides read TGTGCCAGCAGTTACCTCGAAACAGGGGGATTAGCTTTCTTT. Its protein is CASSYLETGGLAFF.

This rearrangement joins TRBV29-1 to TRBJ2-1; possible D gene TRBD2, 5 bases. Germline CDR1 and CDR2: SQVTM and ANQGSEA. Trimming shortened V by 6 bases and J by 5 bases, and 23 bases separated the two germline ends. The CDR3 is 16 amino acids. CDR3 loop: CSVCFLNGEFDNEQFF. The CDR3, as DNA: TGCAGCGTCTGTTTCTTGAATGGGGAGTTTGACAATGAGCAGTTCTTC.

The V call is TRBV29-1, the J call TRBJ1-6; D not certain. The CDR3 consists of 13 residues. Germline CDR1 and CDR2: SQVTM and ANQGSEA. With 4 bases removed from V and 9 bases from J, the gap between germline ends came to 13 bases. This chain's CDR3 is CSVAIGLGSPLHF. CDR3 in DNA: TGCAGCGTTGCTATTGGACTGGGTTCACCCCTCCACTTT. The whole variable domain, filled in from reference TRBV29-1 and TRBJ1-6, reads SAVISQKPSRDICQRGTSLTIQCQVDSQVTMMFWYRQQPGQSLTLIATANQGSEATYESGFVIDKFPISRPNLTFSTLTVSNMSPEDSSIYLCSVAIGLGSPLHFGNGTRLTVT.

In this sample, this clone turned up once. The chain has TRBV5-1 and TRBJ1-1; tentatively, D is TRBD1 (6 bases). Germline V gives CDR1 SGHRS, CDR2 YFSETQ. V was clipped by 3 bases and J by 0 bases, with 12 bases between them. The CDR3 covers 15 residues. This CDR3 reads CASSWGGRLNTEAFF. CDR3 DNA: TGCGCCAGCAGCTGGGGGGGCAGGCTGAACACTGAAGCTTTCTTT.

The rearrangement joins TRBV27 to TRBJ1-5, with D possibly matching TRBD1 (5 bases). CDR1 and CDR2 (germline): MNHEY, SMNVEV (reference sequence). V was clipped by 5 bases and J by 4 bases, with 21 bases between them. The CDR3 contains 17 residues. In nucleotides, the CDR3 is TGTGCCAGCAGTCCCCGGTTCGGTCGCAGGGTTAATCAGCCCCAGCATTTT. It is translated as CASSPRFGRRVNQPQHF.

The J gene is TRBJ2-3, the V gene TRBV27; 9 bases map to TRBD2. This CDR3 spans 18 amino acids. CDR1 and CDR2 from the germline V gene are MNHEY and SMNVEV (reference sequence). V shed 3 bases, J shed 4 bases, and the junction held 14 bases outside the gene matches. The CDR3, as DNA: TGTGCCAGCAGTTTCTATATCGTGGCGGGGGGGCCCCCAGATACGCAGTATTTT. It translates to CASSFYIVAGGPPDTQYF.

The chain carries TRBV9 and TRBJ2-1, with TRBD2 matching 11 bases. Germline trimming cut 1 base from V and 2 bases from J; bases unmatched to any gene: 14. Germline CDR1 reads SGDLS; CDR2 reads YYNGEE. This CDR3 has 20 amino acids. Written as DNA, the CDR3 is TGTGCCAGCAGCGTATTCTCCCCGAGGGGACTAGCGGAGACCTACAATGAGCAGTTCTTC. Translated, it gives CASSVFSPRGLAETYNEQFF.

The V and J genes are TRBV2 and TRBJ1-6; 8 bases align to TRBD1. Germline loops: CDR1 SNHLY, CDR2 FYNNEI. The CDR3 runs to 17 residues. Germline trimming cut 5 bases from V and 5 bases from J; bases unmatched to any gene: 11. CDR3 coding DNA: TGTGCCAGCAGTCTCCTCAACCGGGACAGGAATAATTCACCCCTCCACTTT. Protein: CASSLLNRDRNNSPLHF.

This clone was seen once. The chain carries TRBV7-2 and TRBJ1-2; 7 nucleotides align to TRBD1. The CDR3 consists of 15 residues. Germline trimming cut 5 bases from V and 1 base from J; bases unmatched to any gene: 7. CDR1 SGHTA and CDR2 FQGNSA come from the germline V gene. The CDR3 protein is CASSRSQGFNYGYTF. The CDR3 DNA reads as TGTGCCAGCAGCCGATCACAGGGGTTTAACTATGGCTACACCTTC.

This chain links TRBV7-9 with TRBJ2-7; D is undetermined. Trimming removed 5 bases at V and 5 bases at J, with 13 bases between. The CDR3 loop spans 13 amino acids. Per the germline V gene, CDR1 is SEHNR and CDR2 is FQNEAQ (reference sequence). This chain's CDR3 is CASSPSNTNEQYF. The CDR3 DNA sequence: TGTGCCAGCAGCCCTTCCAACACAAACGAGCAGTACTTC.

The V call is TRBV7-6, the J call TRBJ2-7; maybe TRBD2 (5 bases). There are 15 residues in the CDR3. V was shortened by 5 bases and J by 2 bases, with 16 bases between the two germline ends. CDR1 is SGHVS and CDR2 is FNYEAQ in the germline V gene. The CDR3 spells CASSRSGTDPYEQYF. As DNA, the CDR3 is TGTGCCAGCAGCCGGAGCGGAACTGATCCCTACGAGCAGTACTTC.